This TCR beta chain was obtained from a study of blood T cell repertoires in COVID-19 (dated by TCRdb to about 2020). Regarding the study in general: Collaborator samples came from the United States, Italy and Spain and covered acute and convalescent phases of COVID-19. Samples were obtained from the ongoing ImmuneRACE study (first 160 participants) and from over 1,000 subjects provided by 6 global collaborators. Subjects who had been exposed to COVID-19, were actively infected with it, or had recovered from it provided the deeply sampled blood TCRbeta repertoires that made up the dataset. The sample metadata nearly always contained a de-identified subject ID, COVID-19 status, age in years and sex. Where available, HLA class I and class II types were obtained from metadata supplied by the sample provider rather than from assay-based typing. The material from the prospective study consisted of cDNA or gDNA derived from T cells, B-cell-depleted T cells, or PBMCs. The repertoires were released in a freely available public database meant as a resource for research on the immune response to SARS-CoV-2.

Overall study outcomes, separate from this receptor: The amount of clinical and demographic metadata varied by source and participant and was provided uncurated.

One collaborating source in Seattle enrolled patients while the patients were actively infected and followed the patients over time throughout the course of disease. Whole blood was collected in K2EDTA tubes by collaborating institutions according to the institutions' own protocols. For TCRbeta analysis, collaborator samples were shipped as frozen whole blood, as isolated PBMCs, or as DNA extracted from either sample type. Trimming removed 2 bases from V and 8 bases from J; the gene matches leave 4 bases unexplained. CDR1 and CDR2 are read off the germline V gene (reference sequence) as LNHDA and SQIVND. The CDR3 runs 15 amino acids, cysteine and phenylalanine included. Of all the DNA, just the CDR3 is kept, 45 bases in frame from base 1. TCRbeta CDR3 regions were amplified from genomic DNA by means of the immunoSEQ Assay, a bias-controlled multiplex PCR. The paper's processing steps were these. The number of nucleated cells in each sample was estimated from the amplification of reference gene primers within the assay. To quantify the absolute abundance of each unique TCRbeta CDR3 rearrangement, sequence reads were collapsed and filtered. For each sample, productive Simpson clonality was calculated as the square root of Simpson's diversity index across productive rearrangements. The table was pulled from immuneACCESS by TCRdb, which kept in-frame rearrangements only. Such tables lose some clones; where checked, under half of the loss comes from unresolved V genes, and the rest has no known cause. V, J and clone size reflect that table, while D and trimming were determined from the DNA. The sample table contains about 350,000 clones; only one count was recorded for 87% of them. About 6% of the sample is in the top ten clones.

A few counts support this clone. The target of this receptor is not known. No much larger clone is present one base from it, and per-base qualities are unavailable. The clonotype originates from a woman aged 45 to 65 with COVID-19, enrolled during active disease. The sequence links TRBV19 to TRBJ2-1, with TRBD2 identical over 12 junction bases. The specimen was peripheral blood. The nucleotide sequence is TGTGCCAGTAGTATACTAGCGGGAGGGATCGATGAGCAGTTCTTC. This encodes CASSILAGGIDEQFF.